These 25 T cell receptor beta chains were sequenced from one sample in a study of response to subunit inactivated influenza vaccine. TCRdb reprocessed the RT-PCR reads via MiXCR and lists one record per CDR3 protein. Counted here are almost 250,000 distinct CDR3 sequences, 9.5% to 15% occurring once; the ten biggest clones make up under 10%. The input for sequencing was non-naive T cells sorted from PBMCs, taken around 14 days before vaccination. Receptors originate from a man in his fifties or sixties who received an inactivated influenza vaccine.

This clonotype was observed at least ten times. The rearrangement links TRBV4-2 to TRBJ1-5; D remains unclear. The CDR3 spans 13 residues. From germline, CDR1 is LGHNA and CDR2 YNFKEQ. With 8 bases removed from V and 1 base from J, the gap between germline ends came to 9 bases. CDR3 loop: CASRSASNQPQHF. The CDR3 DNA sequence: TGTGCCAGCCGGTCGGCGAGCAATCAGCCCCAGCATTTT.

This clonotype has a handful of counts. For the CDR3, the DNA is TGCAGTGCTAGAGATGGAGGGGCTCCTGGGGCTTTCTTT. Translating gives CSARDGGAPGAFF. The chain uses TRBV20-1 and TRBJ1-1; the D gene is possibly TRBD1 (5 bases). CDR3 size: 13 residues. The germline gives CDR1 DFQATT, CDR2 SNEGSKA (reference sequence). The V and J ends lost 0 bases and 11 bases respectively, with 16 bases between them.

About this clonotype: This clone may be a read error of a much larger clone one base away. The rearrangement links TRBV20-1 to TRBJ1-5; D call uncertain. V was clipped by 0 bases and J by 1 base, with 1 base between them. There are 12 residues in the CDR3. Germline V gene lookup returns CDR1 DFQATT and CDR2 SNEGSKA (reference sequence). CDR3 DNA: TGCAGTGCTAGAGAAAGCAATCAGCCCCAGCATTTT. Protein: CSARESNQPQHF.

This clonotype was counted at least ten times. The gene calls are TRBV14 and TRBJ2-5, with 10 bases identical to TRBD1. The CDR3 has 15 amino acids. CDR1 SGHDN and CDR2 FVKESK come from the germline V gene. Germline trimming cut 1 base from V and 4 bases from J; bases unmatched to any gene: 3. The CDR3 sequence: CASSQGQGALETQYF. DNA of the CDR3: TGTGCCAGCAGCCAAGGACAGGGGGCCCTAGAGACCCAGTACTTC.

V and J are TRBV18 and TRBJ2-2; D is ambiguous. V was cut by 0 bases and J by 0 bases, with 5 bases left in between. CDR1 is KGHSH and CDR2 is LQKENI in the germline V gene. This CDR3 spans 15 amino acids. CDR3 coding DNA: TGTGCCAGCTCACCACCCGAGACGAACACCGGGGAGCTGTTTTTT. It codes for CASSPPETNTGELFF.

This chain connects TRBV9 to TRBJ1-4, with D hard to call. The CDR3 runs 15 residues. Germline V CDR1 and CDR2: SGDLS, YYNGEE. The ends were cut back, 3 bases at V and 2 bases at J, with 11 bases in the middle. The CDR3 loop is CASSGGTTTNEKLFF. DNA of the CDR3: TGTGCCAGCAGCGGCGGAACGACGACTAATGAAAAACTGTTTTTT.

This clonotype is medium-sized in the sample. The chain couples TRBV29-1 to TRBJ2-1; no definite D call. This CDR3 is built from 12 residues. Germline-derived CDR1 and CDR2 are SQVTM and ANQGSEA. The ends were cut back, 3 bases at V and 1 base at J, with 4 bases in the middle. The chain's CDR3 is CSVDLSYNEQFF. As DNA, the CDR3 is TGCAGCGTTGACCTATCCTACAATGAGCAGTTCTTC.

V is TRBV3-1 and J is TRBJ1-6; possibly TRBD1 for D (5 bases). The CDR3 runs to 15 residues. In germline, CDR1 is LGHDT, CDR2 YNNKEL (reference sequence). Trimming took 1 base from V and 5 from J, leaving 9 bases between them. CDR3 DNA: TGTGCCAGCAGCCAAGGACAGAGCCATAATTCACCCCTCCACTTT. Protein product: CASSQGQSHNSPLHF.

There are many counts of this clonotype. V is TRBV20-1 and J is TRBJ2-7, with TRBD2 matching over 9 bases. The ends lost 5 bases at V and 4 bases at J; junction bases unmatched: 15. Germline loops: CDR1 DFQATT, CDR2 SNEGSKA (reference sequence). CDR3 length: 16 amino acids. The CDR3 DNA sequence: TGCAGTGCTGGAAAAAATAGCGGGGGCCTTACTTACGAGCAGTACTTC. Residues: CSAGKNSGGLTYEQYF.

Note on this clonotype: A much larger clone sits a single nucleotide away, making a read error possible. The genes are TRBV7-3 and TRBJ2-1; D ambiguous. The CDR3 has 15 residues. With 6 bases removed from V and 1 base from J, the gap between germline ends came to 13 bases. Germline CDR1 SGHTA, CDR2 FQGTGA. This CDR3 reads CASSEAQSSYNEQFF. As DNA, the CDR3 is TGTGCCAGCAGTGAGGCACAGAGTTCCTACAATGAGCAGTTCTTC.

This clonotype was detected only a few times. The V and J genes are TRBV29-1 and TRBJ1-1, with D uncertain. Trimming left V 3 bases short and J 11 bases short, with 16 bases between. Germline CDR1 SQVTM, CDR2 ANQGSEA. The CDR3 length is 12 residues. This CDR3 reads CSVERTAERAFF. As DNA, the CDR3 is TGCAGCGTTGAGCGGACCGCCGAGAGGGCTTTCTTT.

The rearrangement uses TRBV7-2 and TRBJ1-1; the match to TRBD1 covers 7 bases. The germline V gene has CDR1 SGHTA and CDR2 FQGNSA. This CDR3 spans 14 amino acids. Trimming at V came to 0 bases and at J to 11 bases, leaving 9 bases not matched to a gene. CDR3 nucleotide sequence: TGTGCCAGCAGCTTAGCGCGTCGTCAGGGGGAGGCTTTCTTT. Encoded protein: CASSLARRQGEAFF.

In its sample, this clonotype was seen many times. V usage is TRBV20-1 and J usage is TRBJ2-5; 11 nucleotides match TRBD2. The germline V gene has CDR1 DFQATT and CDR2 SNEGSKA (reference sequence). J lost 6 bases, V lost 7 bases, and 7 bases had no gene match. The CDR3 covers 13 residues. The CDR3: CSVPLAGVKTQYF. The CDR3 region has the DNA TGCAGTGTCCCACTAGCGGGGGTAAAGACCCAGTACTTC.

This clonotype has just a few counts. The chain has TRBV24-1 and TRBJ2-1; 12 bases line up with TRBD2. J lost 7 bases, V lost 7 bases, and 10 bases had no gene match. Per germline, CDR1 KGHDR and CDR2 SFDVKD. The CDR3 sequence is 16 residues long. The CDR3 DNA follows: TGTGCCACCAGGGAGGGTCTAGCGGGAGGGCAAAATGAGCAGTTCTTC. Protein product: CATREGLAGGQNEQFF.

This clonotype was recorded a few times. This chain links TRBV20-1 with TRBJ2-3, with 12 bases matching TRBD2. This CDR3 region has 16 residues. The trim removed 4 bases at V and 2 bases at J, leaving 7 bases unmatched. Per the germline V gene, CDR1 is DFQATT and CDR2 is SNEGSKA (reference sequence). The CDR3 loop reads CSAISPSGGDTDTQYF. The CDR3 region has the DNA TGCAGTGCTATATCCCCTAGCGGGGGGGACACAGATACGCAGTATTTT.

The chain has TRBV4-1 and TRBJ1-1; D uncertain. Germline values: CDR1 MGHRA, CDR2 YSYEKL. There are 14 residues in the CDR3. The V end was cut by 5 bases, the J end by 10 bases, with 20 bases between. The CDR3 DNA reads TGCGCCAGCAGCTCCCTATTCGGCGATCGTGGAGCTTTCTTT. This translates into CASSSLFGDRGAFF.

This clonotype occurred a few times. The V and J genes are TRBV6-5 and TRBJ1-6, with TRBD1 matching over 7 bases. Germline V gene data show CDR1 as MNHEY and CDR2 as SVGAGI. The CDR3 has 14 amino acids. V lost 2 bases, J lost 6 bases, and 1 base stayed unmatched. This CDR3 is CASSYRGLNSPLHF. For the CDR3, the DNA is TGTGCCAGCAGTTACAGGGGGCTTAATTCACCCCTCCACTTT.

This clonotype was recorded many times. DNA of the CDR3: TGTGCCAGCAGGGCTAGCTCTGGGGCCAACGTCCTGACTTTC. Translation gives CASRASSGANVLTF. The rearrangement joins TRBV2 to TRBJ2-6; D is uncertain. This CDR3 spans 14 amino acids. Trimming took 6 bases from V and 0 from J, leaving 6 bases between them. The germline CDR1 and CDR2 sequences are SNHLY and FYNNEI. The complete variable domain, with remaining parts taken from reference TRBV2 and TRBJ2-6, reads EPEVTQTPSHQVTQMGQEVILRCVPISNHLYFYWYRQILGQKVEFLVSFYNNEISEKSEIFDDQFSVERPDGSNFTLKIRSTKLEDSAMYFCASRASSGANVLTFGAGSRLTVL.

This clonotype has a count of ten or more. The rearrangement joins TRBV4-3 to TRBJ2-1, with 11 bases identical to TRBD2. This CDR3 spans 16 amino acids. Germline CDR1 and CDR2: LGHNA and YSLEER. V shed 4 bases, J shed 4 bases, and the junction held 6 bases outside the gene matches. CDR3 loop: CASSRGTSGDYNEQFF. The CDR3 nucleotides are TGCGCCAGCAGCCGCGGGACTAGCGGAGATTACAATGAGCAGTTCTTC.

The chain uses TRBV29-1 and TRBJ2-7; perhaps TRBD1 as D (5 bases). Trimming left V 6 bases short and J 0 bases short, with 9 bases between. Germline loops: CDR1 SQVTM, CDR2 ANQGSEA. The CDR3 extends over 12 amino acids. In DNA form, the CDR3 reads TGCAGCGTCAGGACAAGCTCCTACGAGCAGTACTTC. Amino acid sequence: CSVRTSSYEQYF.

In DNA form, the CDR3 reads TGTGCCAGCAGCGTAGGACCGGGAGGCGACGAGCAGTACTTC. This codes for CASSVGPGGDEQYF. The chain combines TRBV9 with TRBJ2-7, with 7 bases fitting TRBD2. The CDR3 has 14 residues. Looked up from germline, CDR1 is SGDLS and CDR2 is YYNGEE. V was pared by 0 bases and J by 5 bases, with 5 bases of the junction left unmatched.

This chain uses TRBV27 with TRBJ2-1, with 8 bases lining up with TRBD1. Germline V CDR1 and CDR2: MNHEY, SMNVEV (reference sequence). The CDR3 runs 17 residues. V was clipped by 4 bases and J by 0 bases; unmatched bases: 8. The CDR3 sequence: CASSSRVGQGSYNEQFF. The CDR3 bases are TGTGCCAGCAGTTCGCGGGTCGGACAGGGCTCCTACAATGAGCAGTTCTTC.

A few counts support this clonotype. J is TRBJ1-2 and V is TRBV21-1; the table names TRBD1, a call not compared with the DNA. TRBV21-1 is a documented pseudogene. This CDR3 has 16 residues. CDR3 protein: CASSGQDRQGRYGYTF. The CDR3 DNA reads as TGTGCCAGCAGCGGCCAGGACAGACAGGGCCGCTATGGCTACACCTTC.

In its sample, this clonotype was seen a few times. The chain employs TRBV2 and TRBJ2-5; D gene unclear. CDR1 is SNHLY, CDR2 FYNNEI, per germline. There are 11 residues in the CDR3. V lost 7 bases to trimming and J lost 5 bases, with 8 bases between them. CDR3 sequence (DNA): TGTGCCAGCAACCAGCAGGAGACCCAGTACTTC. Its protein product is CASNQQETQYF.

V is TRBV20-1 and J is TRBJ2-3, with D perhaps matching TRBD1 or TRBD2 (5 bases each). Deletions cut 0 bases from V and 4 bases from J, with 14 bases between. Germline CDR1 DFQATT, CDR2 SNEGSKA (reference sequence). This CDR3 is built from 15 residues. DNA for the CDR3: TGCAGTGCTAGAGATGTGGGGACCCACGCAGATACGCAGTATTTT. Protein product: CSARDVGTHADTQYF.